The present entry profiles one T cell receptor beta chain with its context. These data originate in a study of blood T cell repertoires in COVID-19. Germline CDR1 is SQVTM and CDR2 is ANQGSEA. V shed 6 bases, J shed 8 bases, and the junction held 11 bases outside the gene matches. The CDR3 runs 13 residues. This table comes from immunoSEQ multiplex PCR, and its TCRdb copy is limited to in-frame clones, with some not included. The sample has 290,000 or so clones, approximately 86% seen once. The gene calls are TRBV29-1 and TRBJ1-2; TRBD1 matches at 8 bases. This TCR was recovered from a man aged 65-85 years with acute or convalescent COVID-19. The specimen was peripheral blood. CDR3 residues: CSVVQGASSGYTF. For the CDR3, the DNA is TGCAGCGTAGTCCAGGGGGCGTCCAGCGGCTACACCTTC. The full variable domain, completed using reference TRBV29-1 and TRBJ1-2, is SAVISQKPSRDICQRGTSLTIQCQVDSQVTMMFWYRQQPGQSLTLIATANQGSEATYESGFVIDKFPISRPNLTFSTLTVSNMSPEDSSIYLCSVVQGASSGYTFGSGTRLTVV.